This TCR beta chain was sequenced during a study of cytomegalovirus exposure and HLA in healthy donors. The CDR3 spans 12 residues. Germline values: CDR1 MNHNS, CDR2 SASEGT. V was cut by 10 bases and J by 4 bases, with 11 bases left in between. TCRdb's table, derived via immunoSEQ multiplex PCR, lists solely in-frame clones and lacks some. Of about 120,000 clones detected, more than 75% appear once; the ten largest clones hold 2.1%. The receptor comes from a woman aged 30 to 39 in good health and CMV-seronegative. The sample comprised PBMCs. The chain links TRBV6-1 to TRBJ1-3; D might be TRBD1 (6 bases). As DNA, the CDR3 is TGTGCCACCATCGACAGGGGAAACACCATATATTTT. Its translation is CATIDRGNTIYF.